Detailed here is one T cell receptor (beta chain). The target antigen is unknown. Healthy and HIV-negative, the adult donors had no recent acute infections or vaccinations. This sample was taken from a study of shared clonotypes between healthy human individuals. Study-wide background: The plates for each donor numbered three CD4 naive, three CD4 memory, two CD8 naive and one CD8 memory.

Produced via immunoSEQ multiplex PCR; TCRdb's table is partial and in-frame only. This table has 2,500,000 or so clones, around nine tenths appearing once. Findings of the study overall: Large depth notwithstanding, sorted-subset sequencing proved incomplete by rarefaction. Naive subsets typically showed greater estimated richness than memory subsets.

From germline, CDR1 is SGHNT and CDR2 YYREEE (reference sequence). The V gene end was trimmed by 4 bases and the J gene end by 8 bases; junction bases not matched to a gene: 8. The CDR3 length is 14 residues. What was sequenced was naive CD4+ T cells sorted from blood. The subset here: CD45RA+ positively selected. The receptor was isolated from a man aged 18-30 years in good health. This sequence joins TRBV5-4 and TRBJ1-4, with TRBD1 matching 7 bases. CDR3 protein: CASSVDRWGEKLFF. In nucleotides, the CDR3 is TGTGCCAGCAGCGTGGACAGGTGGGGCGAAAAACTGTTTTTT.